The 27 T cell receptor beta chains below come from one sample, sequenced in a study of human T cells and chemical hapten exposure. Time point defined: patch test 1, 2 weeks after DPC sensitization. As for treatment: therapeutic diphenylcyclopropenone sensitization with weekly scalp DPC. TCRdb reanalysed the RACE reads using MiXCR and keeps one entry per CDR3 protein. The repertoire holds 75,000 to 100,000 distinct CDR3 sequences, with around 12% as singletons. The sample was whole blood, taken in connection with sensitization to the hapten diphenylcyclopropenone (DPC). The receptors were sampled from a middle-aged woman with alopecia areata. Some clones in this sample may be carry-over from other donors' samples.

This clonotype was picked up many times. The V gene is TRBV6-5, the J gene TRBJ1-1; maybe TRBD1 (5 bases). The CDR3 spans 17 residues. Germline V lookup: CDR1 MNHEY, CDR2 SVGAGI. Between the trimmed V and J ends, which lost 0 bases and 1 base, there was a span of 15 bases. CDR3 region: CASSYSPTLTANTEAFF. The CDR3 DNA reads TGTGCCAGCAGTTACTCCCCAACGTTGACAGCGAACACTGAAGCTTTCTTT.

Only a few counts were recorded for this clonotype. The rearrangement uses TRBV5-1 and TRBJ1-1, with D unresolved. Trimming left V 0 bases short and J 4 bases short, with 7 bases between. This CDR3 spans 13 amino acids. Per germline, CDR1 SGHRS and CDR2 YFSETQ. Here the CDR3 DNA reads TGCGCCAGCAGCTTGGCGACGCTCACTGAAGCTTTCTTT. Translating it yields CASSLATLTEAFF.

This clonotype has a handful of counts. V is TRBV18 and J is TRBJ2-1; TRBD2 is a possible D gene (6 bases). The CDR3 is 14 amino acids. Trimming stripped 7 bases from V and 0 bases from J, with 10 bases between. Germline V gene data show CDR1 as KGHSH and CDR2 as LQKENI. CDR3 in amino acids: CASFRGSSYNEQFF. The CDR3 DNA follows: TGTGCCAGCTTCCGGGGGAGCTCCTACAATGAGCAGTTCTTC. Looking up the rest from reference TRBV18 and TRBJ2-1 gives the full variable domain: NAGVMQNPRHLVRRRGQEARLRCSPMKGHSHVYWYRQLPEEGLKFMVYLQKENIIDESGMPKERFSAEFPKEGPSILRIQQVVRGDSAAYFCASFRGSSYNEQFFGPGTRLTVL.

A word on this clonotype: One end of the junction is discordant with germline, which a read error may explain. The chain recombines TRBV7-2 with TRBJ2-6, with TRBD2 as a possible D gene (6 bases). The germline gives CDR1 SGHTA, CDR2 FQGNSA. This CDR3 has 19 residues. The DNA for the CDR3 is TGTGCCAGCAGCTTAATCGCGGGACTCCAAGCCTCTGGGGCCAACGTCCCGACTTTC. Its protein is CASSLIAGLQASGANVPTF.

This clonotype was seen more than once but under ten times. The rearrangement joins TRBV6-2 or TRBV6-3 to TRBJ2-3; perhaps TRBD1 as D (5 bases). The CDR3 totals 14 residues. The germline V gene has CDR1 MNHEY and CDR2 SVGEGT. V lost 6 bases, J lost 0 bases, and 10 bases lay in between. CDR3 sequence: CASRQTASTDTQYF. As DNA, the CDR3 is TGTGCCAGCAGGCAGACAGCTAGCACAGATACGCAGTATTTT.

V and J are TRBV11-2 and TRBJ2-4; D possibly uses TRBD1 or TRBD2 (5 bases each). The V gene's germline CDR1 is SGHAT and CDR2 FQNNGV. This CDR3 is 18 amino acids long. Trimming removed 2 bases from V and 0 bases from J, with 17 bases in between. The CDR3 sequence is CASSLLGPRTLAKNIQYF. The CDR3 nucleotides read TGTGCCAGCAGCTTACTGGGACCACGTACCTTAGCCAAAAACATTCAGTACTTC.

The chain uses TRBV7-8 and TRBJ2-5, with a tentative D call TRBD2 (5 bases). Trimming pared 5 bases from V and 0 bases from J, leaving 10 bases between. The CDR3 has 14 residues. Germline V CDR1 and CDR2: SGHVS, FQNEAQ. The CDR3 coding sequence is TGTGCCAGCAGCGGAGCGGCGTACCAAGAGACCCAGTACTTC. This sequence encodes CASSGAAYQETQYF.

In its sample, this clonotype was seen many times. CDR3 coding DNA: TGTGCCATCAGTGAGTCGACATCCTCTGGCAATGAGCAGTTCTTC. It specifies CAISESTSSGNEQFF. V and J are TRBV10-3 and TRBJ2-1; the D is unclear. The V gene lost 0 bases and the J gene lost 6 bases, with 12 bases spanning the gap. Per germline, CDR1 ENHRY and CDR2 SYGVKD. There are 15 residues in the CDR3.

This clonotype occurred a few times. J is TRBJ1-5 and V is TRBV20-1; D gene unclear. Per the germline V gene, CDR1 is DFQATT and CDR2 is SNEGSKA (reference sequence). The length of the CDR3 is 15 residues. V shed 3 bases and J shed 0 bases, with 12 bases lying between them. CDR3 amino acids: CSARKQPNSNQPQHF. CDR3 nucleotides: TGCAGTGCTAGGAAACAGCCGAATAGCAATCAGCCCCAGCATTTT.

The chain combines TRBV12-3 or TRBV12-4 with TRBJ1-6; weak D call: TRBD1 (5 bases). V lost 2 bases, J lost 8 bases, and 13 bases lay in between. The CDR3 totals 15 residues. CDR3 in amino acids: CASSLMSRGDSPLHF. The CDR3 DNA sequence: TGTGCCAGCAGTTTAATGTCTCGGGGGGATTCACCCCTCCACTTT.

This chain links TRBV18 with TRBJ1-6; D might be TRBD1 (5 bases). V was shortened by 3 bases and J by 7 bases, with 10 bases between the two germline ends. Germline-derived CDR1 and CDR2 are KGHSH and LQKENI. CDR3 length: 14 residues. CDR3 sequence: CASSPGTGNSPLHF. CDR3 sequence (DNA): TGTGCCAGCTCACCGGGGACGGGGAATTCACCCCTCCACTTT.

Concerning this clonotype: A much larger clonotype is one base distant, so this may be a read error. J is TRBJ1-5 and V is TRBV30; 8 nucleotides line up with TRBD1. The V gene's germline CDR1 is GTSNPN and CDR2 SVGIG (reference sequence). J gave up 3 bases and V 0 bases, and 1 base lay outside the gene matches. CDR3 length: 14 residues. This CDR3 reads CAWSVQGANQPQHF. The CDR3, as DNA: TGTGCCTGGAGTGTCCAGGGGGCCAATCAGCCCCAGCATTTT.

The V call is TRBV5-1, the J call TRBJ1-6; D is perhaps TRBD1 (5 bases). V was pared by 0 bases and J by 13 bases, with 11 bases between. Germline CDR1 SGHRS, CDR2 YFSETQ. This CDR3 contains 13 residues. The CDR3 nucleotides are TGCGCCAGCAGCTTGGAGGCCAGGGCTCCCCTCCACTTT. It is translated as CASSLEARAPLHF.

The table lists this clonotype with a few counts. The chain employs TRBV20-1 and TRBJ2-2, with D perhaps assigned TRBD1 or TRBD2 (5 bases each). Germline loops: CDR1 DFQATT, CDR2 SNEGSKA (reference sequence). Trimming shortened V by 0 bases and J by 5 bases, and 16 bases separated the two germline ends. CDR3 size: 16 residues. DNA for the CDR3: TGCAGTGCTAGAGATCTTGTCGGGGCAGGAACCGGGGAGCTGTTTTTT. It yields the protein CSARDLVGAGTGELFF.

This clonotype was observed many times. V and J are TRBV6-2 or TRBV6-3 and TRBJ2-7; TRBD1 might be the D (6 bases). From germline, CDR1 is MNHEY and CDR2 SVGEGT. CDR3 size: 16 residues. Deletions cut 5 bases from V and 0 bases from J, with 17 bases between. The CDR3 here is CASSTLLGGSSYEQYF. The CDR3 coding sequence is TGTGCCAGCAGTACCCTCCTAGGGGGAAGCTCCTACGAGCAGTACTTC.

There are a few counts of this clonotype. The rearrangement joins TRBV28 to TRBJ2-1; 10 bases are a match to TRBD1. From germline, CDR1 is MDHEN and CDR2 SYDVKM. CDR3 length: 14 residues. V shed 6 bases and J 4 bases; nucleotides not matched to a gene: 3. CDR3 sequence reads: CASRRQGAYNEQFF. The CDR3 region has the DNA TGTGCCAGCAGACGACAGGGGGCTTACAATGAGCAGTTCTTC.

This clonotype was detected ten times or more. The rearrangement joins TRBV29-1 to TRBJ2-3; a weak D match, TRBD1 (5 bases). The CDR3 runs to 13 residues. V dropped 4 bases and J dropped 2 bases, with 10 bases sitting between them. Germline V CDR1 and CDR2: SQVTM, ANQGSEA. The CDR3 is CSVGGRVTDTQYF. DNA for the CDR3: TGCAGCGTTGGTGGCAGGGTCACAGATACGCAGTATTTT.

The chain recombines TRBV28 with TRBJ1-1; D remains ambiguous. Trimming took off 7 bases at V and 1 base at J, with 4 bases between the two ends. The CDR3 length is 11 residues. Germline assignment: CDR1 MDHEN and CDR2 SYDVKM. The CDR3 DNA follows: TGTGCCAGCAATGGGAACACTGAAGCTTTCTTT. Encoded protein: CASNGNTEAFF.

There are many counts of this clonotype. V and J are TRBV19 and TRBJ2-7; no clear D gene. CDR3 length: 15 amino acids. V shed 7 bases and J shed 0 bases, with 16 bases lying between them. Germline lookup yields CDR1 LNHDA and CDR2 SQIVND (reference sequence). CDR3 protein: CASTHRLSPSYEQYF. In nucleotides, the CDR3 is TGTGCCAGTACCCACCGTTTGAGCCCCTCCTACGAGCAGTACTTC.

In its sample, this clonotype was seen many times. This chain joins TRBV6-2 or TRBV6-3 and TRBJ2-5, with 8 bases identical to TRBD2. CDR1 is MNHEY, CDR2 SVGEGT, per germline. The trim removed 6 bases at V and 3 bases at J, leaving 15 bases unmatched. The CDR3 totals 17 residues. The CDR3 here is CASSRGGVSGGKETQYF. In DNA, the CDR3 is TGTGCCAGCAGCCGAGGTGGCGTAAGCGGGGGAAAAGAGACCCAGTACTTC.

This clonotype occurred a few times. The chain is built from TRBV5-1 and TRBJ2-2; 9 nucleotides agree with TRBD1. With 5 bases clipped from V and 1 base from J, the junction kept 6 bases outside the gene matches. The germline gives CDR1 SGHRS, CDR2 YFSETQ. CDR3 length: 16 amino acids. CDR3 in amino acids: CASRRQGDLNTGELFF. CDR3 sequence (DNA): TGCGCCAGCAGGAGACAGGGGGACCTGAACACCGGGGAGCTGTTTTTT. The complete variable domain, with remaining parts taken from reference TRBV5-1 and TRBJ2-2, reads KAGVTQTPRYLIKTRGQQVTLSCSPISGHRSVSWYQQTPGQGLQFLFEYFSETQRNKGNFPGRFSGRQFSNSRSEMNVSTLELGDSALYLCASRRQGDLNTGELFFGEGSRLTVL.

The rearrangement uses TRBV7-6 and TRBJ2-3; 7 bases align to TRBD2. The V and J ends lost 5 bases and 2 bases, in that order; junction bases with no gene match: 10. Germline V CDR1 and CDR2: SGHVS, FNYEAQ. The CDR3 runs to 16 residues. CDR3 sequence reads: CASSITWERDTDTQYF. Written as DNA, the CDR3 is TGTGCCAGCAGCATAACATGGGAGCGGGACACAGATACGCAGTATTTT.

The chain is built from TRBV29-1 and TRBJ2-1; D is uncertain. Trimming cost V 4 bases and J 4 bases, with 8 bases left between them. The CDR3 totals 12 residues. Germline CDR1 is SQVTM and CDR2 is ANQGSEA. The CDR3 region is CSVAWRYNEQFF. CDR3 bases: TGCAGCGTTGCTTGGAGATACAATGAGCAGTTCTTC.

A few counts support this clonotype. The V gene is TRBV29-1, the J gene TRBJ2-7; 7 bases line up with TRBD1. Germline V lookup: CDR1 SQVTM, CDR2 ANQGSEA. The V gene end was trimmed by 5 bases and the J gene end by 6 bases; junction bases not matched to a gene: 10. The CDR3 is 13 residues long. CDR3 sequence: CSVIEGTEGEQYF. The CDR3, as DNA: TGCAGCGTTATAGAAGGGACAGAAGGCGAGCAGTACTTC.

V usage is TRBV27 and J usage is TRBJ2-2; D gene ambiguous. Germline assignment: CDR1 MNHEY and CDR2 SMNVEV (reference sequence). Trimming removed 4 bases at V and 6 bases at J, with 6 bases between. The CDR3 is 12 amino acids. CDR3 residues: CASSSPPGELFF. In DNA form, the CDR3 reads TGTGCCAGCAGTTCCCCCCCCGGGGAGCTGTTTTTT.

The chain joins TRBV4-2 to TRBJ1-5; D unclear. CDR1 and CDR2 from the germline V gene are LGHNA and YNFKEQ. V lost 0 bases and J lost 0, with 15 bases in between. The CDR3 loop spans 18 amino acids. The CDR3 bases are TGTGCCAGCAGCCAAGACACCACCCGTCCCGTTAGCAATCAGCCCCAGCATTTT. Amino acids: CASSQDTTRPVSNQPQHF.

CDR3 loop: CASSLYPVRGRNSPLHF. The CDR3 nucleotides read TGTGCCAGCAGCTTATATCCAGTCAGGGGTAGAAATTCACCCCTCCACTTT. The chain uses TRBV7-6 and TRBJ1-6, with D possibly being TRBD1 (6 bases). V was shortened by 2 bases and J by 7 bases, with 18 bases between the two germline ends. The CDR3 contains 17 residues. Germline CDR1 and CDR2: SGHVS and FNYEAQ.